This T cell receptor (beta chain) is from a study of blood T cell repertoires in COVID-19. Participant-reported clinical history was the basis for cohort assignment. Assay: immunoSEQ multiplex PCR; the TCRdb copy retains only in-frame clones and omits some. The repertoire has roughly 160,000 clones, 79% of them found once; the top ten carry 15% to 20%. This TCR came from a woman between 65 and 79 years old in a cohort exposed to, infected with or recovered from COVID-19 (not recorded which). The sequencing sample was made of PBMCs or T cells enriched from blood (not recorded which).

CDR3 coding DNA: TGTGCCAGCAGCCTCGGACGGGGAGAGACCCAGTACTTC. This encodes CASSLGRGETQYF. The rearrangement uses TRBV11-3 and TRBJ2-5; D possibly corresponds to TRBD2 (5 bases). CDR1 and CDR2 from the germline V gene are SGHNT and YENEEA. Trimming pared 5 bases from V and 4 bases from J, leaving 11 bases between. The CDR3 has 13 residues.